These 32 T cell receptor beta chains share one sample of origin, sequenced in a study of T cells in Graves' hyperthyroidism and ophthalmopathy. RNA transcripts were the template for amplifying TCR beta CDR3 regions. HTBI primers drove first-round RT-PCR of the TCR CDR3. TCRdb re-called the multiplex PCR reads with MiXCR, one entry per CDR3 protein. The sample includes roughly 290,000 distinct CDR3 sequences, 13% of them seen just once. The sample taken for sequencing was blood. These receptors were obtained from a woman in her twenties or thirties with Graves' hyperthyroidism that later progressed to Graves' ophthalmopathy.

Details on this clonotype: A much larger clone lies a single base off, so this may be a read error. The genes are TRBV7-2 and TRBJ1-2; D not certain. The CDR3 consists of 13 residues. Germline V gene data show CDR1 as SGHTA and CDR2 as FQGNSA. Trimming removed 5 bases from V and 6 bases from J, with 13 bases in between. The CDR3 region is CASSEPTGHGYTF. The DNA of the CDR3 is TGTGCCAGCAGCGAACCGACTGGACATGGCTACACCTTC.

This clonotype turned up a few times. This CDR3 is CASSLNLGLDEKLFF. As DNA, the CDR3 is TGTGCCAGCTCCTTGAATTTGGGGTTGGATGAAAAACTGTTTTTT. The chain is built from TRBV28 and TRBJ1-4, with no clear D. Germline assignment: CDR1 MDHEN and CDR2 SYDVKM. The CDR3 sequence is 15 residues long. Trimming took 8 bases from V and 6 from J, leaving 19 bases between them.

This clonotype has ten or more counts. Written as DNA, the CDR3 is TGTGCCAGCAGCCGGCCCGGGACAGCGAACACCGGGGAGCTGTTTTTT. Its protein is CASSRPGTANTGELFF. V usage is TRBV3-1 and J usage is TRBJ2-2; 7 bases line up with TRBD1. V dropped 4 bases and J dropped 0; count of bases not matched to a gene: 5. CDR1 and CDR2 (germline): LGHDT, YNNKEL (reference sequence). The CDR3 loop spans 16 amino acids.

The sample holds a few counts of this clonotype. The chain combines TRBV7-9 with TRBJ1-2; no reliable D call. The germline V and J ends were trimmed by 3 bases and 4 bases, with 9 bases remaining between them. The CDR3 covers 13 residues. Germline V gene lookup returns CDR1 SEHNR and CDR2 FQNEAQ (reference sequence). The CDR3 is CASSFEDIYGYTF. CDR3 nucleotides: TGTGCCAGCAGCTTCGAGGATATCTATGGCTACACCTTC.

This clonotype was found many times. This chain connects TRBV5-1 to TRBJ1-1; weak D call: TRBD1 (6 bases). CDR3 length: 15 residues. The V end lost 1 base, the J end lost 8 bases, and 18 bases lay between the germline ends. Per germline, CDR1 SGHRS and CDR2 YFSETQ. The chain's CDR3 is CASSLSQGPPREAFF. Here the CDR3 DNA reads TGCGCCAGCAGCTTGTCCCAGGGGCCGCCCAGGGAAGCTTTCTTT.

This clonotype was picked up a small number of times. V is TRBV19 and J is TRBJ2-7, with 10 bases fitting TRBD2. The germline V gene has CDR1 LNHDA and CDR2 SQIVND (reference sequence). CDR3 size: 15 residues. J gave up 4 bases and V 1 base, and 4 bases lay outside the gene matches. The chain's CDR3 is CASSIGISGRYEQYF. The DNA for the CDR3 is TGTGCCAGTAGTATAGGAATTAGCGGGAGGTACGAGCAGTACTTC.

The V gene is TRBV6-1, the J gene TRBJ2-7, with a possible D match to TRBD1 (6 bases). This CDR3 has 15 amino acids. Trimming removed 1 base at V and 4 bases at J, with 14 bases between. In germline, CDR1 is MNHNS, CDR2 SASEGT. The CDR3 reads CASSEGQGSWYEQYF. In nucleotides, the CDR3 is TGTGCCAGCAGTGAAGGGCAGGGGAGTTGGTACGAGCAGTACTTC.

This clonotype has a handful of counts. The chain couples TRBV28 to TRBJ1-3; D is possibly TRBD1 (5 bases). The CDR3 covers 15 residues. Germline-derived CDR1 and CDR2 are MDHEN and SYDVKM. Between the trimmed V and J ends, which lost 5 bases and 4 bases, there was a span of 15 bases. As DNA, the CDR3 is TGTGCCAGCAGTACTACTGACAGATCGGGAAACACCATATATTTT. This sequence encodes CASSTTDRSGNTIYF.

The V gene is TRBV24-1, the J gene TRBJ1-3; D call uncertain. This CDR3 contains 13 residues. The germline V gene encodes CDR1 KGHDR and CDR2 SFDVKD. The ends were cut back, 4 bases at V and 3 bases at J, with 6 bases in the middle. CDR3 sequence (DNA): TGTGCCACCAGTGAGCAGTTTGGAAACACCATATATTTT. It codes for CATSEQFGNTIYF.

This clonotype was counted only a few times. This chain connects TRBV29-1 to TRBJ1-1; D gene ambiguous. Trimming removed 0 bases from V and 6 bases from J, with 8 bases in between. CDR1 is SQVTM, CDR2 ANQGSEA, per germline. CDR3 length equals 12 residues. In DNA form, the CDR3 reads TGCAGCGTTGAAGATTATGGCGCTGAAGCTTTCTTT. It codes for CSVEDYGAEAFF. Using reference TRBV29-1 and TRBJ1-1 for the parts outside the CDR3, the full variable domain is SAVISQKPSRDICQRGTSLTIQCQVDSQVTMMFWYRQQPGQSLTLIATANQGSEATYESGFVIDKFPISRPNLTFSTLTVSNMSPEDSSIYLCSVEDYGAEAFFGQGTRLTVV.

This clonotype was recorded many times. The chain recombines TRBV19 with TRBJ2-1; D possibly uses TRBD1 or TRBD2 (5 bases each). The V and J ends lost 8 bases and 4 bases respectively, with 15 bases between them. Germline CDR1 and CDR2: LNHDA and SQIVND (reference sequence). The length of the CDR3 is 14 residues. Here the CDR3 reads CASGSGRAYNEQFF. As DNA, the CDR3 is TGTGCCAGTGGGTCAGGGAGAGCGTACAATGAGCAGTTCTTC.

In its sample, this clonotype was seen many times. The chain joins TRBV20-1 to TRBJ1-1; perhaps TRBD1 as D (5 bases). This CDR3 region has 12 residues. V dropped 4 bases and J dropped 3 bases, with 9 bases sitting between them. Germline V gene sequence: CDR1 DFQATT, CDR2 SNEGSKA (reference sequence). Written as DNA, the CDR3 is TGCAGTGCTACGGTGGGGGACACTGAAGCTTTCTTT. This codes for CSATVGDTEAFF.

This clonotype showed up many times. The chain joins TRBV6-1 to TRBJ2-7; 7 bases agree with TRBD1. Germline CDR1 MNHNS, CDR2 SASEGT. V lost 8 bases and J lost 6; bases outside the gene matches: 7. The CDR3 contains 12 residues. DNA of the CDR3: TGTGCCAGCGGTAGGGACAGCCGCGAGCAGTACTTC. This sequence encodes CASGRDSREQYF.

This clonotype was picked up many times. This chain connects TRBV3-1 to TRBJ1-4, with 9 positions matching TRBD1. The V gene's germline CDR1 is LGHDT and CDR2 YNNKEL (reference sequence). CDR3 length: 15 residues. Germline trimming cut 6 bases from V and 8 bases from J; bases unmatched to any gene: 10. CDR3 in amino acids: CASRPTGGKGEKLFF. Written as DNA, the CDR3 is TGTGCCAGCAGACCCACAGGGGGCAAGGGGGAAAAACTGTTTTTT.

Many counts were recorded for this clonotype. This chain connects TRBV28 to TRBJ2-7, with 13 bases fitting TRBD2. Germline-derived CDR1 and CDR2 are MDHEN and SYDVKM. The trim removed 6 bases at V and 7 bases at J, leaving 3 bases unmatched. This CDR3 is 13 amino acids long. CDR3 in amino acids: CASSRTSGGEQYF. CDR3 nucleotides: TGTGCCAGCAGCCGGACTAGCGGGGGAGAGCAGTACTTC.

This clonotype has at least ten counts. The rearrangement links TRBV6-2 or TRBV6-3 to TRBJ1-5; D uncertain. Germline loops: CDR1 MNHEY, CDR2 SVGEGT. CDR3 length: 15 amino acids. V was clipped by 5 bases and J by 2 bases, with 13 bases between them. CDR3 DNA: TGTGCCAGCAGTCGGAGCGGGGTAGGCAATCAGCCCCAGCATTTT. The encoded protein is CASSRSGVGNQPQHF.

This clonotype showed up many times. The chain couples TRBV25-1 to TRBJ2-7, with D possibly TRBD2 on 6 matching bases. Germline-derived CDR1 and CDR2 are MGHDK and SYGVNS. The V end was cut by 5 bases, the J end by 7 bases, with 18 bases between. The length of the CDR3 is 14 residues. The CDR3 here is CASSRDSILGEQYF. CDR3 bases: TGTGCCAGCAGTCGGGACTCCATTTTAGGGGAGCAGTACTTC.

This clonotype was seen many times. In DNA, the CDR3 is TGCGCCAGCAGCTCCCCCCAGCAGGGTAGTCGGACCCAGTACTTC. This gives the protein CASSSPQQGSRTQYF. The chain couples TRBV4-1 to TRBJ2-5; tentative D call: TRBD1 (5 bases). Trimming took 5 bases from V and 7 from J, leaving 20 bases between them. Germline V gene sequence: CDR1 MGHRA, CDR2 YSYEKL. This CDR3 region has 15 residues.

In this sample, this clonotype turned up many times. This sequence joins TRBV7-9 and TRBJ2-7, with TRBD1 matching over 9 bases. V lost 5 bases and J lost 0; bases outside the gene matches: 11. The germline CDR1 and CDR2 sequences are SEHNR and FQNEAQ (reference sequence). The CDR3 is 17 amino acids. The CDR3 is CASSPRDRDSYSYEQYF. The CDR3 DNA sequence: TGTGCCAGCAGCCCCCGGGACAGGGATAGTTACTCCTACGAGCAGTACTTC. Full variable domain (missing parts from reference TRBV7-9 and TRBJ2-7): DTGVSQNPRHKITKRGQNVTFRCDPISEHNRLYWYRQTLGQGPEFLTYFQNEAQLEKSRLLSDRFSAERPKGSFSTLEIQRTEQGDSAMYLCASSPRDRDSYSYEQYFGPGTRLTVT.

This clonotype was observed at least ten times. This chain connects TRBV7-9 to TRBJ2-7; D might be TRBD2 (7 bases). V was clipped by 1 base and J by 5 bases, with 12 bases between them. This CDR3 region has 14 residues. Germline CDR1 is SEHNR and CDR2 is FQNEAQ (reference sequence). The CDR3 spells CASSLVGGVHEQYF. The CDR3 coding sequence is TGTGCCAGCAGCTTAGTAGGGGGGGTGCACGAGCAGTACTTC.

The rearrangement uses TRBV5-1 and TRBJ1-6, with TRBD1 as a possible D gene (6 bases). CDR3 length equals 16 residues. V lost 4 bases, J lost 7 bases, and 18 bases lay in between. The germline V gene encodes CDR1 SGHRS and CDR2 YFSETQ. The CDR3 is CASSPEIGQKNSPLHF. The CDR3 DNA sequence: TGCGCCAGCAGCCCGGAGATAGGACAGAAGAATTCACCCCTCCACTTT.

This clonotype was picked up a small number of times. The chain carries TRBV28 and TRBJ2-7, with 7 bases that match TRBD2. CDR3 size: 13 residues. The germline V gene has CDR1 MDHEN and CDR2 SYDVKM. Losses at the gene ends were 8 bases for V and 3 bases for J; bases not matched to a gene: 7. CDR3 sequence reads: CASGLENLYEQYF. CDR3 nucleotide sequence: TGTGCCAGCGGACTAGAAAACCTCTACGAGCAGTACTTC.

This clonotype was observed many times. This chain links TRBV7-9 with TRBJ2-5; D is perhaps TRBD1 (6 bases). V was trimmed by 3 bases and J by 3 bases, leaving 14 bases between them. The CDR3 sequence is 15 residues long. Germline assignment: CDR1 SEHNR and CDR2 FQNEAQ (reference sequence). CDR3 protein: CASSFSGQTKETQYF. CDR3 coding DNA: TGTGCCAGCAGCTTCTCTGGACAGACTAAAGAGACCCAGTACTTC.

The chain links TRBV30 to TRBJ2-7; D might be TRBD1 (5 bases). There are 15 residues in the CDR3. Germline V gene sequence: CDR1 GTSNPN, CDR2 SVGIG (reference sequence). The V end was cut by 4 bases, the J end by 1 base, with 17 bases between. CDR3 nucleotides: TGTGCCTGGACTCCTCTACAGACAGTATCCTACGAGCAGTACTTC. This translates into CAWTPLQTVSYEQYF.

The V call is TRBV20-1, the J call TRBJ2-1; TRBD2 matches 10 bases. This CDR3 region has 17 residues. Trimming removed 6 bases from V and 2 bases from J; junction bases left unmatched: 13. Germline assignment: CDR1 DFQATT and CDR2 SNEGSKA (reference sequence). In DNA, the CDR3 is TGCAGTGCCATAGAAGTAGCGGGAGGTTTCCCCTACAATGAGCAGTTCTTC. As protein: CSAIEVAGGFPYNEQFF.

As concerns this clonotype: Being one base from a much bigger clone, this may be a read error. For the CDR3, the DNA is TGTGCCAGCAGTGACGACAATGAGCAGTACTTC. It is translated as CASSDDNEQYF. The V call is TRBV6-2 or TRBV6-3, the J call TRBJ2-1; D remains unclear. The J call may be in error: the DNA end matches TRBJ2-7 better. The length of the CDR3 is 11 residues. Germline V gene sequence: CDR1 MNHEY, CDR2 SVGEGT.

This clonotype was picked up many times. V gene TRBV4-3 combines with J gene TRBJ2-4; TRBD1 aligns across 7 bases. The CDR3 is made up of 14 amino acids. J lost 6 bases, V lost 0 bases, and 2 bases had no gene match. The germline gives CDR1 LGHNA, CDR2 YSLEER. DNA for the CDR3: TGCGCCAGCAGCCAAGACAACAGGGGAAACATTCAGTACTTC. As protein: CASSQDNRGNIQYF.

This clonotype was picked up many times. The CDR3 nucleotides read TGTGCCAGCAGTGTTAGGGTTGGCACAGATACGCAGTATTTT. Its translation: CASSVRVGTDTQYF. The genes are TRBV2 and TRBJ2-3; D is unresolved. The V gene lost 4 bases and the J gene lost 1 base, with 9 bases spanning the gap. Germline V CDR1 and CDR2: SNHLY, FYNNEI. This CDR3 has 14 amino acids.

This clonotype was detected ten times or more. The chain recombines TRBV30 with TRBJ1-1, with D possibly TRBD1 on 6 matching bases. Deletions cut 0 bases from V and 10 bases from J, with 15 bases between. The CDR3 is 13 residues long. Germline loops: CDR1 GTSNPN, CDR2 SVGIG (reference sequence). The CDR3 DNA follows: TGTGCCTGGAGTGTATATGGGGGGCTGGTAGCTTTCTTT. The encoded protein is CAWSVYGGLVAFF.

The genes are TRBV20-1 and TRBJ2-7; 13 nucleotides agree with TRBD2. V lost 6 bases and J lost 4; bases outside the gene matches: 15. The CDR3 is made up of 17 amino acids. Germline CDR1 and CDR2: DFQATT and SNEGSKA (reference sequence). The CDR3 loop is CSAKPRTSGREVYEQYF. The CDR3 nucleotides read TGCAGTGCAAAGCCTCGGACTAGCGGGAGAGAGGTTTACGAGCAGTACTTC.

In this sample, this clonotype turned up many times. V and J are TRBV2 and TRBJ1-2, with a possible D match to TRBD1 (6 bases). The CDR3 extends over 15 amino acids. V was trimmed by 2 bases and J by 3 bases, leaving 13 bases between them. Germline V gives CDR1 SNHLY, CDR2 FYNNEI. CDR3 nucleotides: TGTGCCAGCAGTGAATTCGGGACAATTGACTATGGCTACACCTTC. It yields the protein CASSEFGTIDYGYTF.

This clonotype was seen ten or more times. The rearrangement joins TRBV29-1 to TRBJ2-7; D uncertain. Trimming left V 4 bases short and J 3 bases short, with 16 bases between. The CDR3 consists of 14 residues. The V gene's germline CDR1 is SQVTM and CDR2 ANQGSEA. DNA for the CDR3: TGCAGCGTTGGGGCCCCCGGACGGAGCTACGAGCAGTACTTC. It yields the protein CSVGAPGRSYEQYF.